Listed here is a single T cell receptor (beta chain). These data come from a study of technical replicates of blood from a few donors. The CDR3 sequence is 14 residues long. V was trimmed by 4 bases and J by 0 bases, leaving 6 bases between them. Germline CDR1 reads SEHNR; CDR2 reads FQNEAQ (reference sequence). Only in-frame clones appear in the TCRdb table, and some are missing; sequencing was by immunoSEQ multiplex PCR. Of roughly 60,000 clones listed, approximately 94% are singletons. Sequencing used PBMCs. The chain carries TRBV7-9 and TRBJ1-4; TRBD1 is a possible D gene (6 bases). The clonotype originates from a human donor in good health. Some clones in this sample may be carry-over from other donors' samples. CDR3 DNA: TGTGCCAGCAGCTCAGGGGCAACTAATGAAAAACTGTTTTTT. Translating gives CASSSGATNEKLFF. The variable domain in full, with the rest retrieved from reference TRBV7-9 and TRBJ1-4, is DTGVSQNPRHKITKRGQNVTFRCDPISEHNRLYWYRQTLGQGPEFLTYFQNEAQLEKSRLLSDRFSAERPKGSFSTLEIQRTEQGDSAMYLCASSSGATNEKLFFGSGTQLSVL.